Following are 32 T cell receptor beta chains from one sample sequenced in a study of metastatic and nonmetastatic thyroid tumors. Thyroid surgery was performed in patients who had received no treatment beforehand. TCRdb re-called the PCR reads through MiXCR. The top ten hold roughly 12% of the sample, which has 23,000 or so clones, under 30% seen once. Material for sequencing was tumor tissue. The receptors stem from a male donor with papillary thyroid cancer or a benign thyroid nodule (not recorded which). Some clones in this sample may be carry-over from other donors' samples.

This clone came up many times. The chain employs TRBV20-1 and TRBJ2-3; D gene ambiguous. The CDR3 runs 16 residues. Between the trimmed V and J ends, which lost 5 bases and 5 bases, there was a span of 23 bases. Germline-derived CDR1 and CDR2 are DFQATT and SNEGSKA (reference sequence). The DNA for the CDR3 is TGCAGTGCTCTTTCCCTTCGTAGTGTACTTAAAGATACGCAGTATTTT. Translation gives CSALSLRSVLKDTQYF.

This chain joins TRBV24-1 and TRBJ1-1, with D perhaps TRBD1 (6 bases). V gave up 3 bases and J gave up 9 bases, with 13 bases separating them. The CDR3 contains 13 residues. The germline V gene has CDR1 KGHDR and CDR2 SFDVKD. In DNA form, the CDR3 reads TGTGCCACCAGTGATCAACAGGGAAGGCAAGCTTTCTTT. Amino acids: CATSDQQGRQAFF.

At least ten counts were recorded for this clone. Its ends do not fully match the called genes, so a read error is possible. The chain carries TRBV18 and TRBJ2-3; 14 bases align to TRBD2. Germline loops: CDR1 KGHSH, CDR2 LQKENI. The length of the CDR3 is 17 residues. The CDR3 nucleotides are TGTGCCAGCTCAACACCGGGACTAGCGGGAGTGGCAGATACGCAGTATTTT. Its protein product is CASSTPGLAGVADTQYF.

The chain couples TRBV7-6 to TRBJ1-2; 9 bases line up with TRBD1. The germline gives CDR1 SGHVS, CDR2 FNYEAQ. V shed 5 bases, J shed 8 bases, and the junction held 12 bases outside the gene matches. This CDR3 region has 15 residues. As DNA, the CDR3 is TGTGCCAGCAGCCCGGGGACAGGGTGGTGGGGAGGCTACACCTTC. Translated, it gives CASSPGTGWWGGYTF.

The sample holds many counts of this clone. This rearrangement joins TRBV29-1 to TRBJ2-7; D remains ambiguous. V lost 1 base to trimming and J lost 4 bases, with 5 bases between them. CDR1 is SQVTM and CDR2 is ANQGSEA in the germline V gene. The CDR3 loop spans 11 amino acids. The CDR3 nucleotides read TGCAGCGTTGAAGCCGGGTACGAGCAGTACTTC. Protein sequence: CSVEAGYEQYF.

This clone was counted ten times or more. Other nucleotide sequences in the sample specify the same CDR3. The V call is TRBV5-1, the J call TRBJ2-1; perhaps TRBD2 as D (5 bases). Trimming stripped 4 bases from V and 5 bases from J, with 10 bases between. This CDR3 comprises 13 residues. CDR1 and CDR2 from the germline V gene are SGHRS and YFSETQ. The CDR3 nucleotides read TGCGCCAGCAGCCGGACTCCAGACAATGAGCAGTTCTTC. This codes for CASSRTPDNEQFF.

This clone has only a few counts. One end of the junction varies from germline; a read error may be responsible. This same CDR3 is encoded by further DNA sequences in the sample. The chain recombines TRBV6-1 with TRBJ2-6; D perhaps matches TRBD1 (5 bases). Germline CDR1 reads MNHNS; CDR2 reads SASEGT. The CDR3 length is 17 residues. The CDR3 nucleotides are TGTGCCAGCAGATCCGGTGACGTAACCTCTGGGGCCAACGTCCTTACTTTT. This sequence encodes CASRSGDVTSGANVLTF.

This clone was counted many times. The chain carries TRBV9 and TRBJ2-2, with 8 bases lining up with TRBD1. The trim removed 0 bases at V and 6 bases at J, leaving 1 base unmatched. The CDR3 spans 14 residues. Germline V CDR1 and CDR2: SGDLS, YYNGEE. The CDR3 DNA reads TGTGCCAGCAGCGTAGAACAGGGGGCCGGGGAGCTGTTTTTT. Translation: CASSVEQGAGELFF.

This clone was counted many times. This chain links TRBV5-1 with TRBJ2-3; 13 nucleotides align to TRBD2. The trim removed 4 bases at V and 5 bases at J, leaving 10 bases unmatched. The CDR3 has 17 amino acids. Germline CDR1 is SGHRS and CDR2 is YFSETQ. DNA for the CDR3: TGCGCCAGCAGCGAGACTAGCGGGAGGCCGGTGGGAGATACGCAGTATTTT. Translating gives CASSETSGRPVGDTQYF.

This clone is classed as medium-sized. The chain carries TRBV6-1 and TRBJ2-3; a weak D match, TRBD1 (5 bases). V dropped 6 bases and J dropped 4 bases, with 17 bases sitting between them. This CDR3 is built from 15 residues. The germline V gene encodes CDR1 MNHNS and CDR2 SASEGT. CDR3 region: CASSLSSGHSDTQYF. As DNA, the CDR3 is TGTGCCAGCAGCCTGTCTTCAGGGCACTCAGATACGCAGTATTTT.

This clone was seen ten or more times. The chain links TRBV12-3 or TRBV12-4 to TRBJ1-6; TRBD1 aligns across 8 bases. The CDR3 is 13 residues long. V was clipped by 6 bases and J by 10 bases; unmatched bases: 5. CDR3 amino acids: CASRGQARSPLHF. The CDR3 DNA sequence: TGTGCCAGCAGGGGACAGGCCAGGTCACCCCTCCACTTT.

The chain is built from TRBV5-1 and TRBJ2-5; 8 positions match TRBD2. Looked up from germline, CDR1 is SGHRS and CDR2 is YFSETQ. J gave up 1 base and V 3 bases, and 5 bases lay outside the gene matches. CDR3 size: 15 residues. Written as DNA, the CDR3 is TGCGCCAGCAGCTGGCGCGCGGGGGGCCAAGAGACCCAGTACTTC. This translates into CASSWRAGGQETQYF.

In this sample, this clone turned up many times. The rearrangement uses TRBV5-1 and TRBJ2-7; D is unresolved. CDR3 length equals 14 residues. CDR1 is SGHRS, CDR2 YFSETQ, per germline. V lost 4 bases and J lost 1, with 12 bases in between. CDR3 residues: CASSNTEGSYEQYF. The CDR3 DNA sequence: TGCGCCAGCAGCAATACGGAAGGATCCTACGAGCAGTACTTC.

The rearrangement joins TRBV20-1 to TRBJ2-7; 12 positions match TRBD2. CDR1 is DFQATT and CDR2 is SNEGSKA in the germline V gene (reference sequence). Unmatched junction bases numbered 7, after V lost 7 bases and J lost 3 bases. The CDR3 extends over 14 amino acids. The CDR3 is CSEIGLAGFYEQYF. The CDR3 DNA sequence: TGCAGTGAAATCGGACTAGCGGGGTTCTACGAGCAGTACTTC.

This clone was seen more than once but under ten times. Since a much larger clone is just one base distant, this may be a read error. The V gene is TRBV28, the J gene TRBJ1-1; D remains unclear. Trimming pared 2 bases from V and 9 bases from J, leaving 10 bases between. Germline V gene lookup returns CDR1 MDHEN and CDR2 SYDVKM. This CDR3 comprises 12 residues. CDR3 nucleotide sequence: TGTGCCAGCAGTTTAGGGCTGACTAAAGCTTTCTTT. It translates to CASSLGLTKAFF.

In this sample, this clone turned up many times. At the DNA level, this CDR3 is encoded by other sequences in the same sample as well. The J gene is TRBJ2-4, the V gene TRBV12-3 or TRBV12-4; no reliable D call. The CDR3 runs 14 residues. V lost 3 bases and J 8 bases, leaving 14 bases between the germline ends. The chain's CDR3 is CASSFGLSGHIQYF. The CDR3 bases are TGTGCCAGCAGTTTTGGTCTCTCCGGTCACATTCAGTACTTC.

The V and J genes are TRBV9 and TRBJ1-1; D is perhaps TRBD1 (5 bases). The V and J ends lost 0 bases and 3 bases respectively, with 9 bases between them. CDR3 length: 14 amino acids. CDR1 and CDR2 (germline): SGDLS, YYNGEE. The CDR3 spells CASSVGQTDTEAFF. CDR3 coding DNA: TGTGCCAGCAGCGTAGGACAGACGGACACTGAAGCTTTCTTT.

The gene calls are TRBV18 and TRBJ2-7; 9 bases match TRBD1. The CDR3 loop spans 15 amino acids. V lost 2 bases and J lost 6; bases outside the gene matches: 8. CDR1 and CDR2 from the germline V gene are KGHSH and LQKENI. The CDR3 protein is CASSPAGTGTSEQYF. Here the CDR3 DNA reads TGTGCCAGCTCACCAGCCGGGACAGGGACATCCGAGCAGTACTTC.

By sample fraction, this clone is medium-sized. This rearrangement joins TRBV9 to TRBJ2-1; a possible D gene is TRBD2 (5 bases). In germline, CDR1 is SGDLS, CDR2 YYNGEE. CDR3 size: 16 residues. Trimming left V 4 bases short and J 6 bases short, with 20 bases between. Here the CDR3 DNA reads TGTGCCAGCAGCTCGCGGACTTCCTTAACCGCCAATGAGCAGTTCTTC. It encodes CASSSRTSLTANEQFF.

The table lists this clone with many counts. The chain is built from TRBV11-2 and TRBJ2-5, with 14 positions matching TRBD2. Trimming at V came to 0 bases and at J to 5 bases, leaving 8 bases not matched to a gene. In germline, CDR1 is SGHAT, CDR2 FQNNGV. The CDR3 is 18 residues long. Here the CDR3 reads CASSLDQPGTSGGETQYF. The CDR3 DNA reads TGTGCCAGCAGCTTAGACCAACCCGGGACTAGCGGGGGCGAGACCCAGTACTTC.

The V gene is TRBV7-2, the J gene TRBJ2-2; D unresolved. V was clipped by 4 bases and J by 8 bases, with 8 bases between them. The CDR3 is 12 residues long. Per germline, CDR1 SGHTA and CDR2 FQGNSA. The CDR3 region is CASSSAWGELFF. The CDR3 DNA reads TGTGCCAGCAGCTCCGCTTGGGGGGAGCTGTTTTTT.

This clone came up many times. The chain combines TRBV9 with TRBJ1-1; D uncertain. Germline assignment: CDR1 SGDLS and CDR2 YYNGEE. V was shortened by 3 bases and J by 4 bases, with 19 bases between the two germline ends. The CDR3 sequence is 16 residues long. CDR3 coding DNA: TGTGCCAGCAGCGAACTGATGGGGAATACGGGCACTGAAGCTTTCTTT. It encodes CASSELMGNTGTEAFF.

DNA of the CDR3: TGTGCCAGCAGCCCGGGACAGCGCGCGGCCCAGTACTTC. Its translation: CASSPGQRAAQYF. The chain employs TRBV5-5 and TRBJ2-5, with 7 nucleotides matching TRBD1. The germline CDR1 and CDR2 sequences are SGHKS and YYEKEE (reference sequence). Germline trimming cut 4 bases from V and 9 bases from J; bases unmatched to any gene: 9. The CDR3 is 13 amino acids.

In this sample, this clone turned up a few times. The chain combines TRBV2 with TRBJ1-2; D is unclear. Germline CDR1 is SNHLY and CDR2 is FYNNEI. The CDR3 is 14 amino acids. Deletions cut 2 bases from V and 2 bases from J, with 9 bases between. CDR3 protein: CASSESVRNYGYTF. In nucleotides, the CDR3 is TGTGCCAGCAGTGAATCCGTGAGAAACTATGGCTACACCTTC. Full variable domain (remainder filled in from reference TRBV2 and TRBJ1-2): EPEVTQTPSHQVTQMGQEVILRCVPISNHLYFYWYRQILGQKVEFLVSFYNNEISEKSEIFDDQFSVERPDGSNFTLKIRSTKLEDSAMYFCASSESVRNYGYTFGSGTRLTVV.

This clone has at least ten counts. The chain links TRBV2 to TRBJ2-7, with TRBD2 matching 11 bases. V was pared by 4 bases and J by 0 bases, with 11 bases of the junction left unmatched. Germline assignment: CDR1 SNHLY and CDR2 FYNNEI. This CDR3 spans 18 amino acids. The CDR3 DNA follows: TGTGCCAGCAGTGGACAGACTAGCGGGGCCCCGTTCTCCTACGAGCAGTACTTC. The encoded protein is CASSGQTSGAPFSYEQYF.

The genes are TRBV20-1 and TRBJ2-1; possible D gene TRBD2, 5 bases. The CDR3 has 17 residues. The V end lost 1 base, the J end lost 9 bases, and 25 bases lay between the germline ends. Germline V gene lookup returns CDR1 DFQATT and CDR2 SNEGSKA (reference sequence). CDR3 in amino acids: CSARANGLSGIQGEQFF. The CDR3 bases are TGCAGTGCTAGAGCCAATGGTCTATCGGGGATACAAGGTGAGCAGTTCTTC.

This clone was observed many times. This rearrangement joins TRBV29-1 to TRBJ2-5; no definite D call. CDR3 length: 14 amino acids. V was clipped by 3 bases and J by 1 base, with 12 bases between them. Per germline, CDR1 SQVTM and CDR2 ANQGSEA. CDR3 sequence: CSVEEQAAQETQYF. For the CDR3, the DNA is TGCAGCGTTGAGGAGCAGGCAGCCCAAGAGACCCAGTACTTC. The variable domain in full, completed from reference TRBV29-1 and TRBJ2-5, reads SAVISQKPSRDICQRGTSLTIQCQVDSQVTMMFWYRQQPGQSLTLIATANQGSEATYESGFVIDKFPISRPNLTFSTLTVSNMSPEDSSIYLCSVEEQAAQETQYFGPGTRLLVL.

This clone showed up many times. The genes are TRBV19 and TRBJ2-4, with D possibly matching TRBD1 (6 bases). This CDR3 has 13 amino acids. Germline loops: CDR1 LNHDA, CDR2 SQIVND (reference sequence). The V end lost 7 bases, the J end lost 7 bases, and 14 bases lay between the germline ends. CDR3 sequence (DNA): TGTGCCAGTAATGACAGGTGGCTGAACATTCAGTACTTC. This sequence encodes CASNDRWLNIQYF.

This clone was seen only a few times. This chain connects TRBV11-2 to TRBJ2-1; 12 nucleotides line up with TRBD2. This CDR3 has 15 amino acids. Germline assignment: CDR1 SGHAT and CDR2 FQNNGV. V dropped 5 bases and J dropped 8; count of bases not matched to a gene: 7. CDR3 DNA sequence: TGTGCCAGCAGCGGGGGACTAGCGGGTATCCATGAGCAGTTCTTC. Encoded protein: CASSGGLAGIHEQFF.

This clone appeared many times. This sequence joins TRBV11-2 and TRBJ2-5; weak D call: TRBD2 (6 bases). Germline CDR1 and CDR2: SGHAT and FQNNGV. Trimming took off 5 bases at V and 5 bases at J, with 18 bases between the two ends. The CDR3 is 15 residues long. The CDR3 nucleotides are TGTGCCAGCAGCCTGCCCGGACTAAACTGGGAGACCCAGTACTTC. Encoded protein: CASSLPGLNWETQYF.

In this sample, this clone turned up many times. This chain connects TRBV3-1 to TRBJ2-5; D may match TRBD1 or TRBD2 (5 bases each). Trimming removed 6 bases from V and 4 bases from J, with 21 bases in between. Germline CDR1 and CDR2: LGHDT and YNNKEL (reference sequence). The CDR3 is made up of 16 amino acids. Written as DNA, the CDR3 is TGTGCCAGCAGATTAGAGGGGCGGTCGAGGGGAGAGACCCAGTACTTC. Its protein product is CASRLEGRSRGETQYF.

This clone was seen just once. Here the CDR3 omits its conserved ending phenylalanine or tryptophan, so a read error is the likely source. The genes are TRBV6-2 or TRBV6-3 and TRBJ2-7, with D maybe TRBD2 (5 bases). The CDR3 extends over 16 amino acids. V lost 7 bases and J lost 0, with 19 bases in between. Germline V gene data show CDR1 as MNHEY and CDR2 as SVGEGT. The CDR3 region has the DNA TGTGCCAGCAAATCCGCTATGCGGGCGGACTCCTACGAGCAGTACATC. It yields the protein CASKSAMRADSYEQYI.